The 26 T cell receptor beta chains listed next were all sequenced from one sample in a study of chemoradiotherapy in HPV16-positive cancers. This table comes from immunoSEQ multiplex PCR, and its TCRdb copy is limited to in-frame clones, with some not included. The sample records about 35,000 clones, 86% being singletons. The sequenced sample was blood, obtained from a patient who underwent chemoradiotherapy. Every receptor here comes from a human donor with HPV-associated anogenital cancer.

This clone was seen a handful of times. This chain's CDR3 is CASSLKVGVNYGYTF. CDR3 DNA: TGTGCCAGCAGTTTAAAAGTTGGTGTTAACTATGGCTACACCTTC. V gene TRBV27 combines with J gene TRBJ1-2; D gene ambiguous. The V gene's germline CDR1 is MNHEY and CDR2 SMNVEV (reference sequence). The CDR3 has 15 residues. Trimming stripped 2 bases from V and 1 base from J, with 11 bases between.

V usage is TRBV7-9 and J usage is TRBJ2-4; the match to TRBD1 covers 9 bases. V dropped 5 bases and J dropped 8; count of bases not matched to a gene: 10. Germline-derived CDR1 and CDR2 are SEHNR and FQNEAQ (reference sequence). This CDR3 contains 15 residues. This chain's CDR3 is CASSVIQGAEDIQYF. CDR3 DNA sequence: TGTGCCAGCAGCGTAATACAGGGGGCCGAGGACATTCAGTACTTC.

The chain combines TRBV19 with TRBJ1-5, with D possibly TRBD1 on 5 matching bases. Trimming pared 1 base from V and 3 bases from J, leaving 13 bases between. The germline CDR1 and CDR2 sequences are LNHDA and SQIVND (reference sequence). This CDR3 contains 16 residues. The CDR3 here is CASSIVGRGNNQPQHF. The CDR3 DNA sequence: TGTGCCAGTAGTATAGTGGGGAGGGGAAACAATCAGCCCCAGCATTTT.

This chain uses TRBV4-2 with TRBJ2-7; 12 bases match TRBD1. This CDR3 contains 17 residues. Germline V gene data show CDR1 as LGHNA and CDR2 as YNFKEQ. With 0 bases clipped from V and 3 bases from J, the junction kept 6 bases outside the gene matches. CDR3 coding DNA: TGTGCCAGCAGCCAAGATTGGGGGACAGGGGGCGTCTACGAGCAGTACTTC. Its translation: CASSQDWGTGGVYEQYF.

The sample holds a few counts of this clone. The chain is built from TRBV4-1 and TRBJ1-2, with a tentative D call TRBD1 (5 bases). Per germline, CDR1 MGHRA and CDR2 YSYEKL. The CDR3 contains 18 residues. V dropped 0 bases and J dropped 3 bases, with 20 bases sitting between them. CDR3 in amino acids: CASSQDPQGTLSHYGYTF. CDR3 bases: TGCGCCAGCAGCCAAGATCCTCAGGGTACCCTTTCACACTATGGCTACACCTTC.

This chain joins TRBV5-6 and TRBJ1-5; tentatively, D is TRBD1 (5 bases). Germline values: CDR1 SGHDT, CDR2 YYEEEE. The CDR3 is made up of 15 amino acids. The V end was cut by 2 bases, the J end by 3 bases, with 12 bases between. The CDR3 nucleotides read TGTGCCAGCAGCTTAAGTTTACAGGTCAATCAGCCCCAGCATTTT. This sequence encodes CASSLSLQVNQPQHF.

The V and J genes are TRBV25-1 and TRBJ2-2; TRBD1 matches 7 bases. Per the germline V gene, CDR1 is MGHDK and CDR2 is SYGVNS. The J segment lost 3 bases and the V segment lost 4 bases, leaving 2 bases of the junction unmatched. The CDR3 totals 14 residues. The CDR3 spells CASSGGTDTGELFF. Here the CDR3 DNA reads TGTGCCAGCAGTGGAGGGACAGACACCGGGGAGCTGTTTTTT.

This clone appeared a single time. V is TRBV5-1 and J is TRBJ2-3, with D perhaps matching TRBD1 (6 bases). CDR3 length: 15 residues. Germline assignment: CDR1 SGHRS and CDR2 YFSETQ. V dropped 3 bases and J dropped 5 bases, with 16 bases sitting between them. In DNA, the CDR3 is TGCGCCAGCAGCTACACAGGGATTCCGGGAGATACGCAGTATTTT. Encoded protein: CASSYTGIPGDTQYF.

The chain uses TRBV9 and TRBJ1-1; no definite D call. Germline V gene lookup returns CDR1 SGDLS and CDR2 YYNGEE. Trimming shortened V by 3 bases and J by 1 base, and 7 bases separated the two germline ends. The CDR3 is 13 amino acids. The CDR3 DNA follows: TGTGCCAGCAGCGGCCGACAGAACACTGAAGCTTTCTTT. It translates to CASSGRQNTEAFF.

This chain joins TRBV18 and TRBJ2-7, with D maybe TRBD2 (6 bases). Trimming took 3 bases from V and 2 from J, leaving 11 bases between them. Germline V gene data show CDR1 as KGHSH and CDR2 as LQKENI. There are 14 residues in the CDR3. The CDR3 DNA reads as TGTGCCAGCTCACCTGCGGAGGGAGCCTACGAGCAGTACTTC. Translated: CASSPAEGAYEQYF.

This chain links TRBV7-9 with TRBJ1-1, with no clear D. Trimming took 1 base from V and 1 from J, leaving 4 bases between them. The germline V gene has CDR1 SEHNR and CDR2 FQNEAQ (reference sequence). The CDR3 has 13 residues. CDR3 DNA: TGTGCCAGCAGCTTAGAAGAGAACACTGAAGCTTTCTTT. Its translation is CASSLEENTEAFF.

This sequence joins TRBV4-2 and TRBJ2-2; 7 bases match TRBD2. This CDR3 has 14 residues. Germline-derived CDR1 and CDR2 are LGHNA and YNFKEQ. V shed 5 bases, J shed 2 bases, and the junction held 2 bases outside the gene matches. The CDR3 spells CASSGGGNTGELFF. The CDR3 nucleotides are TGTGCCAGCAGCGGGGGGGGTAACACCGGGGAGCTGTTTTTT.

V usage is TRBV5-1 and J usage is TRBJ1-4; TRBD1 is a possible D gene (5 bases). CDR3 size: 14 residues. From germline, CDR1 is SGHRS and CDR2 YFSETQ. V was trimmed by 1 base and J by 1 base, leaving 5 bases between them. CDR3 nucleotides: TGCGCCAGCAGCTTGCAGGGAACTAATGAAAAACTGTTTTTT. Translation gives CASSLQGTNEKLFF.

This chain joins TRBV7-7 and TRBJ2-7; possibly TRBD2 for D (5 bases). CDR1 SSHAT and CDR2 FNYEAQ come from the germline V gene (reference sequence). Trimming took 1 base from V and 5 from J, leaving 9 bases between them. The CDR3 consists of 13 residues. As DNA, the CDR3 is TGTGCCAGCAGCTTAGACCTCGGGGACGAGCAGTACTTC. This gives the protein CASSLDLGDEQYF.

This chain joins TRBV13 and TRBJ1-6; TRBD1 is a possible D gene (6 bases). CDR1 is PRHDT and CDR2 is FYEKMQ in the germline V gene (reference sequence). Trimming took off 5 bases at V and 9 bases at J, with 14 bases between the two ends. The CDR3 consists of 14 residues. As DNA, the CDR3 is TGTGCCAGCAGCCACAGGGATTCGAGTTCACCCCTCCACTTT. Its translation is CASSHRDSSSPLHF.

V is TRBV5-8 and J is TRBJ1-5; no firm D call. V gave up 1 base and J gave up 2 bases, with 7 bases separating them. The CDR3 runs to 14 residues. Germline CDR1 reads SGHTS; CDR2 reads YDEGEE. CDR3 region: CASSLYGGNQPQHF. The CDR3 DNA reads TGTGCCAGCAGCTTGTATGGGGGCAATCAGCCCCAGCATTTT.

This clone is a singleton in its sample. This sequence joins TRBV15 and TRBJ2-7; possibly TRBD1 for D (6 bases). Germline-derived CDR1 and CDR2 are LNHNV and YYDKDF (reference sequence). V was pared by 0 bases and J by 6 bases, with 12 bases between. CDR3 length equals 14 residues. The CDR3 sequence: CATSRDPSRGEQYF. CDR3 nucleotides: TGTGCCACCAGCAGAGATCCGTCCAGGGGCGAGCAGTACTTC.

V and J are TRBV19 and TRBJ2-1; the D gene is possibly TRBD1 (6 bases). The germline CDR1 and CDR2 sequences are LNHDA and SQIVND (reference sequence). There are 14 residues in the CDR3. Trimming cost V 5 bases and J 4 bases, with 12 bases left between them. CDR3 nucleotide sequence: TGTGCCAGTAGTGGATCTACAGGGTACAATGAGCAGTTCTTC. It encodes CASSGSTGYNEQFF.

The rearrangement links TRBV9 to TRBJ1-2; D not resolved. Germline-derived CDR1 and CDR2 are SGDLS and YYNGEE. The length of the CDR3 is 13 residues. With 2 bases removed from V and 6 bases from J, the gap between germline ends came to 11 bases. CDR3 DNA sequence: TGTGCCAGCAGCGTGACGGGTGGGGATGGCTACACCTTC. This codes for CASSVTGGDGYTF.

This clone was seen a handful of times. This chain uses TRBV6-1 with TRBJ1-2; D not resolved. CDR1 MNHNS and CDR2 SASEGT come from the germline V gene. V was cut by 8 bases and J by 2 bases, with 6 bases left in between. The CDR3 has 11 amino acids. CDR3 sequence: CASYGNYGYTF. CDR3 in DNA: TGTGCCAGCTACGGGAACTATGGCTACACCTTC.

The chain is built from TRBV11-3 and TRBJ2-3, with D perhaps matching TRBD1 (5 bases). V shed 2 bases and J shed 7 bases, with 13 bases lying between them. CDR3 length: 14 residues. Germline values: CDR1 SGHNT, CDR2 YENEEA. In nucleotides, the CDR3 is TGTGCCAGCAGCTTAAGGGCAGGGTCAAATACGCAGTATTTT. It specifies CASSLRAGSNTQYF.

V gene TRBV11-2 combines with J gene TRBJ2-5; D gene ambiguous. The CDR3 has 13 amino acids. CDR1 SGHAT and CDR2 FQNNGV come from the germline V gene. V was clipped by 5 bases and J by 1 base, with 8 bases between them. This chain's CDR3 is CASSPRIQETQYF. CDR3 nucleotides: TGTGCCAGCAGCCCACGGATCCAAGAGACCCAGTACTTC.

The chain carries TRBV18 and TRBJ2-5; D is unclear. The V and J ends lost 3 bases and 5 bases respectively, with 7 bases between them. Germline V gives CDR1 KGHSH, CDR2 LQKENI. This CDR3 is 12 amino acids long. In DNA, the CDR3 is TGTGCCAGCTCACCTACACGGGAGACCCAGTACTTC. It is translated as CASSPTRETQYF.

The gene calls are TRBV7-9 and TRBJ1-6; 8 bases fit TRBD1. J was trimmed by 10 bases and V by 1 base; bases with no gene match: 6. Germline CDR1 is SEHNR and CDR2 is FQNEAQ (reference sequence). The length of the CDR3 is 15 residues. CDR3 in amino acids: CASSLGAGGISPLHF. CDR3 nucleotide sequence: TGTGCCAGCAGCTTAGGGGCAGGGGGCATATCACCCCTCCACTTT.

The chain combines TRBV25-1 with TRBJ2-7, with TRBD1 as a possible D gene (6 bases). The CDR3 sequence is 14 residues long. Germline CDR1 reads MGHDK; CDR2 reads SYGVNS. V gave up 5 bases and J gave up 3 bases, with 14 bases separating them. The CDR3: CASSTGFMIYEQYF. The DNA for the CDR3 is TGTGCCAGCAGTACAGGGTTCATGATCTACGAGCAGTACTTC.

The chain is built from TRBV5-1 and TRBJ2-3; TRBD2 matches at 8 bases. This CDR3 has 18 residues. Germline CDR1 SGHRS, CDR2 YFSETQ. Losses at the gene ends were 2 bases for V and 2 bases for J; bases not matched to a gene: 13. The CDR3 bases are TGCGCCAGCAGCTTTAATCGGGGGGGGGATGACTTCACAGATACGCAGTATTTT. It is translated as CASSFNRGGDDFTDTQYF.